The 3 T cell receptor beta chains presented below share a single source sample, sequenced in a study of OX40 agonist ivuxolimab in advanced cancers. The data were produced by immunoSEQ multiplex PCR, yet TCRdb's version contains in-frame clones alone and is incomplete. Here the sample spans about 95,000 clones, 75% to 95% being singletons. The sample was CD4+ or CD8+ T cells sorted from blood, taken in a trial of the OX40 agonist ivuxolimab. The receptors here all came from an adult with an advanced solid tumor such as melanoma, head and neck, liver or kidney cancer.

The DNA for the CDR3 is TGTGCCAGCAGCTTAACACTAGCGGGTCTCTCCACAGATACGCAGTATTTT. This sequence encodes CASSLTLAGLSTDTQYF. The chain has TRBV7-9 and TRBJ2-3; 9 bases map to TRBD2. Germline V gene sequence: CDR1 SEHNR, CDR2 FQNEAQ (reference sequence). The length of the CDR3 is 17 residues. V shed 2 bases and J 2 bases; nucleotides not matched to a gene: 8.

This chain joins TRBV18 and TRBJ2-5; possibly TRBD1 or TRBD2 for D (5 bases each). The germline V and J ends were trimmed by 3 bases and 0 bases, with 11 bases remaining between them. CDR1 and CDR2 (germline): KGHSH, LQKENI. This CDR3 contains 15 residues. For the CDR3, the DNA is TGTGCCAGCTCACCCCCGGGACGCTACCAAGAGACCCAGTACTTC. The encoded protein is CASSPPGRYQETQYF.

The V gene is TRBV7-6, the J gene TRBJ1-1, with 7 nucleotides matching TRBD1. V dropped 9 bases and J dropped 4; count of bases not matched to a gene: 8. CDR3 length equals 13 residues. Germline CDR1 SGHVS, CDR2 FNYEAQ. CDR3 DNA sequence: TGTGCCAGTTCCGGGCAGGGGGGCACTGAAGCTTTCTTT. Its protein is CASSGQGGTEAFF.